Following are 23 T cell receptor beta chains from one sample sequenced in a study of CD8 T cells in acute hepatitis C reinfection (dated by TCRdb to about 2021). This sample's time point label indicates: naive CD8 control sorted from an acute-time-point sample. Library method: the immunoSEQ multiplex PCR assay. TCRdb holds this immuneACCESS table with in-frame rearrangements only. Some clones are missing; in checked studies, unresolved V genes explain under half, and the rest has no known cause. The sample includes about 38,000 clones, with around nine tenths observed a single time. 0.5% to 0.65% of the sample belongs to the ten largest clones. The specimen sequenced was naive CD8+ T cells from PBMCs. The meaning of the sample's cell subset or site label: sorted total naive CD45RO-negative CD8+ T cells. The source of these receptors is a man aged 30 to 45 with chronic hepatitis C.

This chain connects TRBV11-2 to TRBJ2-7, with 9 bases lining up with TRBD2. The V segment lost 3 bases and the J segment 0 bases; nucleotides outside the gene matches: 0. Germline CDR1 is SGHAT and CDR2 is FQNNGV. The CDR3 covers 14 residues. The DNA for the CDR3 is TGTGCCAGCAGCTTTAGCGGGAGCTCCTACGAGCAGTACTTC. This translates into CASSFSGSSYEQYF.

For the CDR3, the DNA is TGTGCCAGCAGCTTGCGGCAGGGGGCCTACGAGCAGTACTTC. Its protein is CASSLRQGAYEQYF. This sequence joins TRBV5-5 and TRBJ2-7; 7 nucleotides agree with TRBD1. Looked up from germline, CDR1 is SGHKS and CDR2 is YYEKEE (reference sequence). The CDR3 contains 14 residues. V lost 1 base to trimming and J lost 2 bases; unmatched junction nucleotides: 3.

The DNA for the CDR3 is TGTGCCAGCAGCGGGGGACTGCTGGATACAGATACGCAGTATTTT. It codes for CASSGGLLDTDTQYF. This chain uses TRBV7-3 with TRBJ2-3, with D possibly TRBD2 on 6 matching bases. Trimming removed 5 bases at V and 3 bases at J, with 15 bases between. Germline loops: CDR1 SGHTA, CDR2 FQGTGA. The CDR3 consists of 15 residues.

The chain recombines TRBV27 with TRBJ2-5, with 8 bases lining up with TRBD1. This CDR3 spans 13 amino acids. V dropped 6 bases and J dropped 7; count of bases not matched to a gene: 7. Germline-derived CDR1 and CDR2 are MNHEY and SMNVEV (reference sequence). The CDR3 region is CASRYAGGATQYF. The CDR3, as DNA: TGTGCCAGCAGATACGCAGGGGGCGCGACCCAGTACTTC.

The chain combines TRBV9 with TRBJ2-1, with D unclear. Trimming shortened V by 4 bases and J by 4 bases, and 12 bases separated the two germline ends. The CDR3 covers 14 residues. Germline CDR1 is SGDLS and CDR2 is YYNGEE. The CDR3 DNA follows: TGTGCCAGCAGCCCACGGACGCAATACAATGAGCAGTTCTTC. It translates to CASSPRTQYNEQFF.

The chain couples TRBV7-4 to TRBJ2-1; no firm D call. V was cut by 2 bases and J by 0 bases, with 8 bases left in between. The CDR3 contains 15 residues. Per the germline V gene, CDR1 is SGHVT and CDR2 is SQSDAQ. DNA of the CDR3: TGTGCCAGCAGCTTATTTCTTAGCTCCTACAATGAGCAGTTCTTC. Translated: CASSLFLSSYNEQFF.

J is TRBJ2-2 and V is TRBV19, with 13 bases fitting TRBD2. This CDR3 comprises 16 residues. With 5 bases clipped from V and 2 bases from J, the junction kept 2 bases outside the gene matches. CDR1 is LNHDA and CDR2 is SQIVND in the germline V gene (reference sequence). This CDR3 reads CASSSGLAGNTGELFF. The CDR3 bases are TGTGCCAGTAGTTCGGGACTAGCGGGAAACACCGGGGAGCTGTTTTTT.

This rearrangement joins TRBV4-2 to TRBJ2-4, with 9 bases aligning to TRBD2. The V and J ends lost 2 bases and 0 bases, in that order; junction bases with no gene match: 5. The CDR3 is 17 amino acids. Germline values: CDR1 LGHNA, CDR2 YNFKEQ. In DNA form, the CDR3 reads TGTGCCAGCAGCCAACCTCTAGCGGGGATAGCCAAAAACATTCAGTACTTC. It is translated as CASSQPLAGIAKNIQYF.

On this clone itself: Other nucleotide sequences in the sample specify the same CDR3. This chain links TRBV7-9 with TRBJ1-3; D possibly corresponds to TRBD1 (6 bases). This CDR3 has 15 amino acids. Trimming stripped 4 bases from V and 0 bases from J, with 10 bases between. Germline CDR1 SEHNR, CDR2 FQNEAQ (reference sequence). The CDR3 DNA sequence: TGTGCCAGCAGCTCCACAGGGAGCTCTGGAAACACCATATATTTT. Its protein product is CASSSTGSSGNTIYF.

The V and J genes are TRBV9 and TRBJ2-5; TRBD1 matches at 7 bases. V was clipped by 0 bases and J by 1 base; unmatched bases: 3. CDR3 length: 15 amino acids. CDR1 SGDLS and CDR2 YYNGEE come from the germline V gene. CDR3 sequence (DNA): TGTGCCAGCAGCGTAGGGGACAGCAGCCAAGAGACCCAGTACTTC. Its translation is CASSVGDSSQETQYF.

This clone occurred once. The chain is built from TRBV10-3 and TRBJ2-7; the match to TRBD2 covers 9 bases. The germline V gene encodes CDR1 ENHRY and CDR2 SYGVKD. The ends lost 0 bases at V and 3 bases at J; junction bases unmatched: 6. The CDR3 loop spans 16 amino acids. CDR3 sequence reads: CAISESTLAGNYEQYF. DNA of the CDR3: TGTGCCATCAGTGAGTCTACGCTAGCGGGGAACTACGAGCAGTACTTC.

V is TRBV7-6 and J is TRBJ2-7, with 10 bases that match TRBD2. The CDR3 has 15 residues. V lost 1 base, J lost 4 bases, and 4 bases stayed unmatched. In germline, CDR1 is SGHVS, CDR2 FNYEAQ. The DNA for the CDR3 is TGTGCCAGCAGCTTAGATAGCGGGGGGCCTTACGAGCAGTACTTC. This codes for CASSLDSGGPYEQYF. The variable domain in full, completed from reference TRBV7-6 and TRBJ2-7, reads GAGVSQSPRYKVTKRGQDVALRCDPISGHVSLYWYRQALGQGPEFLTYFNYEAQQDKSGLPNDRFSAERPEGSISTLTIQRTEQRDSAMYRCASSLDSGGPYEQYFGPGTRLTVT.

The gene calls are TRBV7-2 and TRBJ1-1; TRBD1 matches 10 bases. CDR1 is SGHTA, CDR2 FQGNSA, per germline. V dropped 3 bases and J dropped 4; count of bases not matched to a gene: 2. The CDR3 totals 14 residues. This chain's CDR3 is CASSFRDRGTEAFF. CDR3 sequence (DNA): TGTGCCAGCAGCTTTCGGGACAGGGGCACTGAAGCTTTCTTT.

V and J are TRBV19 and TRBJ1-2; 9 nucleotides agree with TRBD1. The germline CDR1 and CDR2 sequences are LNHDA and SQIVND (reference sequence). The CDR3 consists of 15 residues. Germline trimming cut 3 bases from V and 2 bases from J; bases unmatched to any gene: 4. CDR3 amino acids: CASSIDRGTNYGYTF. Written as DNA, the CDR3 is TGTGCCAGTAGTATCGACAGGGGGACAAACTATGGCTACACCTTC.

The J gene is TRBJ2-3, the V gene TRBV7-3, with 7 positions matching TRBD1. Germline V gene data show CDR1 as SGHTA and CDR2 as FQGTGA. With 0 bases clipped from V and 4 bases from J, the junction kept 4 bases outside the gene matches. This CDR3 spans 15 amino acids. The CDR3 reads CASSLTGGVADTQYF. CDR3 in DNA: TGTGCCAGCAGCTTAACAGGGGGCGTAGCAGATACGCAGTATTTT.

The CDR3, as DNA: TGTGCCAGCAGCTTAGCGGACCGCTCCTACGAGCAGTACTTC. Its protein is CASSLADRSYEQYF. The chain couples TRBV7-2 to TRBJ2-7; D call uncertain. The germline V gene has CDR1 SGHTA and CDR2 FQGNSA. The CDR3 is made up of 14 amino acids. Trimming took 0 bases from V and 0 from J, leaving 6 bases between them. Using reference TRBV7-2 and TRBJ2-7 for the parts outside the CDR3, the full variable domain is GAGVSQSPSNKVTEKGKDVELRCDPISGHTALYWYRQSLGQGLEFLIYFQGNSAPDKSGLPSDRFSAERTGGSVSTLTIQRTQQEDSAVYLCASSLADRSYEQYFGPGTRLTVT.

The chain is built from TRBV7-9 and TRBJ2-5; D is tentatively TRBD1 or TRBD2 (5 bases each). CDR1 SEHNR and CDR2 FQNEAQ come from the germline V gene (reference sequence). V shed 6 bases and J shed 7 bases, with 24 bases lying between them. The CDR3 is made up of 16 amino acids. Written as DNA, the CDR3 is TGTGCCAGCAGTCACACCCCGGGGAGCAGGGCGGGGACCCAGTACTTC. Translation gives CASSHTPGSRAGTQYF.

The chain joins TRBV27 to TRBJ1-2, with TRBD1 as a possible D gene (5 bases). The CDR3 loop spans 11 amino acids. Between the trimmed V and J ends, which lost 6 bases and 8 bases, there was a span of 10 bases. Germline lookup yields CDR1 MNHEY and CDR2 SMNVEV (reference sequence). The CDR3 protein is CASRSGGGYTF. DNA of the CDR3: TGTGCCAGCAGATCTGGGGGAGGCTACACCTTC.

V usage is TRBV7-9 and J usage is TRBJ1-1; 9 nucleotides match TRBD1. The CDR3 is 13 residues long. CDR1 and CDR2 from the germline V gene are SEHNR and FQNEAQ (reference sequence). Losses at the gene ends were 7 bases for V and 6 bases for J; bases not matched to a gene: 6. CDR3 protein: CASNRQGVAEAFF. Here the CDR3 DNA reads TGTGCCAGCAACCGACAGGGGGTCGCTGAAGCTTTCTTT.

CDR3 in amino acids: CATGDRAAEAFF. Written as DNA, the CDR3 is TGTGCCACCGGGGACAGGGCGGCTGAAGCTTTCTTT. The gene calls are TRBV19 and TRBJ1-1; 9 positions match TRBD1. The CDR3 runs 12 residues. CDR1 is LNHDA and CDR2 is SQIVND in the germline V gene (reference sequence). V shed 10 bases and J 6 bases; nucleotides not matched to a gene: 6.

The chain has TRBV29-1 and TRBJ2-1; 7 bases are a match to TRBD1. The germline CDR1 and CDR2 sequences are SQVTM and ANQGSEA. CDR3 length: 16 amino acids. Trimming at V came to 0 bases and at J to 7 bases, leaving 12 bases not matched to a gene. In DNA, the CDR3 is TGCAGCGTTGAAGATCTGAAGGGGGCAAGGGTGAATGAGCAGTTCTTC. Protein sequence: CSVEDLKGARVNEQFF.

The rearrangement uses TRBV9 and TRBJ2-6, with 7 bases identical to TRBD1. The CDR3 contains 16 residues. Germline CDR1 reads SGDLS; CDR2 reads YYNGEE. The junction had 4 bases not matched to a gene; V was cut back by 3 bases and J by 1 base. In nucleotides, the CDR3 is TGTGCCAGCAGCGGGACAGGTACTTCTGGGGCCAACGTCCTGACTTTC. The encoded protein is CASSGTGTSGANVLTF.

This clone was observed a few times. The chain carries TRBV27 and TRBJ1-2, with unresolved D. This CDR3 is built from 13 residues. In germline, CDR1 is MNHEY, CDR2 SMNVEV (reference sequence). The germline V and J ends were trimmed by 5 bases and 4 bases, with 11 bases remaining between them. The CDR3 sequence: CASSVRVPYGYTF. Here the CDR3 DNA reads TGTGCCAGCAGTGTTCGGGTTCCCTATGGCTACACCTTC.